This TCR beta chain was retrieved from a study of immune heterogeneity within non-small cell lung tumors. Study summary: A few squamous cell carcinomas, around ten non-squamous carcinomas and 1 not otherwise specified made up the tumors.

CDR3 length equals 12 residues. Trimming shortened V by 4 bases and J by 4 bases, and 10 bases separated the two germline ends. The germline gives CDR1 SQVTM, CDR2 ANQGSEA. About this clonotype: Antigen unknown.

Points from the study as a whole: Both recurring identical dominant CDR3 beta clonotypes and site-unique high-frequency clones were observed across tumor sites within a patient.

A multiplex PCR containing 32 V primers and 13 J primers was used to amplify TCR beta CDR3. TCRdb used MiXCR to reprocess the multiplex PCR reads, holding one entry per CDR3 protein. Seen here are about 21,000 distinct CDR3 sequences, about 30% observed once, and the top ten hold 4.4%. Template came from bulk tumor genomic DNA, at approximately 600 ng per sample. Widely spaced biopsies, several per primary tumor, were obtained at surgery. Untreated, newly diagnosed non-small cell lung cancer patients underwent curative surgery. Sample donors consisted of newly diagnosed non-small cell lung cancer patients who were undergoing surgery with curative intent.

Material for sequencing was lung tumor tissue. The chain links TRBV29-1 to TRBJ1-2; D is ambiguous. The receptor was isolated from a man aged 40-50 years with non-small cell lung cancer. CDR3 residues: CSVGDDFYGYTF. CDR3 nucleotide sequence: TGCAGCGTTGGAGACGACTTCTATGGCTACACCTTC. Variable domain in full (rest from reference TRBV29-1 and TRBJ1-2): SAVISQKPSRDICQRGTSLTIQCQVDSQVTMMFWYRQQPGQSLTLIATANQGSEATYESGFVIDKFPISRPNLTFSTLTVSNMSPEDSSIYLCSVGDDFYGYTFGSGTRLTVV.